This T cell receptor (beta chain) is drawn from a study of blood T cell repertoires in COVID-19 (dated by TCRdb to 2018 to 2020). Describing the broader study: Collaborator samples came from the United States, Italy and Spain and covered acute and convalescent phases of COVID-19. The material from the prospective study consisted of cDNA or gDNA derived from T cells, B-cell-depleted T cells, or PBMCs. Deeply sampled blood TCRbeta repertoires from subjects exposed to, actively infected with, or recovered from COVID-19 were included in the dataset. The repertoires were released in a freely available public database meant as a resource for research on the immune response to SARS-CoV-2. The samples were drawn from two sources: the first 160 participants of the ongoing ImmuneRACE study, and fewer than 1,500 subjects contributed by 6 global collaborators. Nearly every sample came with metadata listing a de-identified subject ID, COVID-19 status, age in years and sex. Where HLA class I and class II types were available, the types were taken from metadata supplied by the sample provider, not from assay-based typing. General findings and caveats noted by the study authors: How much clinical and demographic metadata was included differed by source and by participant, and the metadata was provided uncurated.

The germline V gene yields SGHVS for CDR1 and FNYEAQ for CDR2. From the cysteine through the phenylalanine, the CDR3 covers 14 amino acids. The retained sequence is limited to the CDR3, 42 bases, with the frame set at the first base. V is shortened by 6 bases, J by 1 base, and the region joining them spans 9 bases. The immunoSEQ Assay, a bias-controlled multiplex PCR, was used to amplify TCRbeta CDR3 regions from genomic DNA. The study's own analysis went as follows. Nucleated cell counts per sample were estimated from amplification of reference gene primers within the assay. Sequence reads were collapsed and filtered to measure the absolute abundance of every unique TCRbeta CDR3 rearrangement. For each sample, productive Simpson clonality was calculated as the square root of Simpson's diversity index across productive rearrangements. TCRdb provides this immuneACCESS table in a form limited to in-frame rearrangements. Some clones are lacking; in checked studies, under half of them reflect an unresolved V gene, and why the rest are absent is not known. The V and J calls and the clone size are those of that table, but D and trimming were determined from the DNA. The sample data list 100,000 to 150,000 clones, and around 82% of these were observed just once. Approximately 1.5% of the sample lies in the top ten.

Each collaborating institution followed its own protocols to collect whole blood in K2EDTA tubes. Collaborator samples were shipped for TCRbeta analysis as frozen whole blood, isolated PBMCs, or DNA extracted from either sample type. With regard to this clone: Its antigen is currently not known. Within one base of it there is no much larger clone, and no base qualities were kept.

Material: peripheral blood. The source is a man between 60 and 75 years old with acute or convalescent COVID-19. Rearrangement joined TRBV7-6 to TRBJ2-2; possibly the D gene is TRBD1, per 6 matching bases. The nucleotide sequence reads as follows: TGTGCCAGCAGAAAGGACAGGAACACCGGGGAGCTGTTTTTT. It specifies CASRKDRNTGELFF.